The rows below give T cell receptor beta chains drawn from one sample of a study of identical twins. One entry per CDR3 protein, called by TCRdb with MiXCR from the 5' RACE reads. There are about 530,000 distinct CDR3 sequences in the sample; under 25% occur only once, and around 0.47% lies in the top ten. Separately, the same data were catalogued under a study of yellow fever vaccine responses in identical twins.

The sequenced sample consisted of CD4+ T cells sorted from blood. The receptors stem from a woman aged 18-29 years in good health. CDR3s include the opening cysteine and the closing phenylalanine or tryptophan. A D gene is named only where the DNA matches it firmly. Part of the rows lack a size; the others show once, few, many or a class for expanded clones.

TRBJ2-2	TRBV6-1	-	few	TGTGCCAGCAGTGAGCCAGGGATCACCGGGGAGCTGTTTTTT	CASSEPGITGELFF
TRBJ2-1	TRBV29-1	-	few	TGCAGCGTTGCTAAGAATTCCTACAATGAGCAGTTCTTC	CSVAKNSYNEQFF
TRBJ2-1	TRBV3-1	TRBD1	-	TGTGCCAGCAGCCGCCCGGGACAGGGTGAGTTCTTC	CASSRPGQGEFF
TRBJ2-5	TRBV20-1	-	-	TGCAGTGCTGAGAGAGTACAAGAGACCCAGTACTTC	CSAERVQETQYF
TRBJ2-2	TRBV5-1	TRBD2	-	TGCGCCAGCAGCTACTCCGGACTAGCGGGGGTTGTTCGGGAGCTGTTTTTT	CASSYSGLAGVVRELFF
TRBJ2-1	TRBV7-9	TRBD1	-	TGTGCCAGCAGCTTTCCGGGACAGAGCTACAATGAGCAGTTCTTC	CASSFPGQSYNEQFF
TRBJ2-1	TRBV3-1	-	-	TGTGCCAGCAGCCAACTAGCCTCCGATGAGCAGTTCTTC	CASSQLASDEQFF
TRBJ2-1	TRBV24-1	-	few	TGTGCCACCAGTGAGGCGGACATTTACTCCTACAATGAGCAGTTCTTC	CATSEADIYSYNEQFF
TRBJ2-3	TRBV29-1	-	few	TGCAGCGTAACTACAGTGAGCACAGATACGCAGTATTTT	CSVTTVSTDTQYF
TRBJ2-3	TRBV12-3/TRBV12-4	TRBD1	few	TGTGCCAGCAGCCCCGGACAGGGGGAAGGCGGTACGCAGTATTTT	CASSPGQGEGGTQYF
TRBJ2-3	TRBV9	TRBD2	-	TGTGCCAGCAGCGTAGTCCCGGGAGGGATAGATACGCAGTATTTT	CASSVVPGGIDTQYF
TRBJ2-3	TRBV6-5	-	once	TGTGCCAGCAGTTACTCGAGGGGGTGGGGGGGCAAGACAGATACGCAGTATTTT	CASSYSRGWGGKTDTQYF
TRBJ1-5	TRBV11-2	-	few	TGTGCCAGCAGCGGGGAGGGCGGCAATCAGCCCCAGCATTTT	CASSGEGGNQPQHF
TRBJ2-2	TRBV7-3	TRBD2	-	TGTGCCAGCAGCTTAACCGGGCTAGCGGGAACGAACACCGGGGAGCTGTTTTTT	CASSLTGLAGTNTGELFF
TRBJ1-1	TRBV2	-	-	TGTGCCAGCAGTACCCGCGGGACCCAAAACACTGAAGCTTTCTTT	CASSTRGTQNTEAFF
TRBJ2-7	TRBV28	TRBD1	few	TGTGCCAGCACCTCCGGGACAGGGGTATACGAGCAGTACTTC	CASTSGTGVYEQYF
TRBJ2-2	TRBV12-3/TRBV12-4	TRBD1	-	TGTGCCAGCAGTTCGACAGGGCTCACCGGGGAGCTGTTTTTT	CASSSTGLTGELFF
TRBJ2-1	TRBV24-1	-	few	TGTGCCACCAGTGATTTTGGGAATGAGCAGTTCTTC	CATSDFGNEQFF
TRBJ2-5	TRBV7-8	TRBD2	-	TGTGCCAGCAGCTCCTGGACTAGCGGGGGGGTAGAGACCCAGTACTTC	CASSSWTSGGVETQYF
TRBJ2-5	TRBV10-3	TRBD1	few	TGTGCCAGCAAGAAGGACAGGGCAGGGGAGACCCAGTACTTC	CASKKDRAGETQYF
TRBJ2-2	TRBV25-1	TRBD2	-	TGTGCCAGCAGTGAATTAACTAGCGAGGCCGGGGAGCTGTTTTTT	CASSELTSEAGELFF
TRBJ1-1	TRBV6-5	TRBD1	few	TGTGCCAGCAGTTACGCGGGGACAGGCCCTTCCACTGAAGCTTTCTTT	CASSYAGTGPSTEAFF
TRBJ2-3	TRBV5-1	-	-	TGCGCCAGCAGCTCGCGTCTTGACACAGATACGCAGTATTTT	CASSSRLDTDTQYF
TRBJ2-1	TRBV20-1	-	few	TGCAGTGCTAGAGGAAGTTGGGGGGGGGCACATGAGCAGTTCTTC	CSARGSWGGAHEQFF
TRBJ2-3	TRBV6-1	-	-	TGTGCCAGCAGAAAAGCGGGTCGCACAGATACGCAGTATTTT	CASRKAGRTDTQYF
TRBJ2-1	TRBV10-3	TRBD2	few	TGTGCCATCAGTGATCTAGCGGGCAATGAGCAGTTCTTC	CAISDLAGNEQFF
TRBJ2-2	TRBV5-1	TRBD2	-	TGCGCCAGCAGCGAGTCGAGTCGCGGGAGGGTCCACACCGGGGAGCTGTTTTTT	CASSESSRGRVHTGELFF
TRBJ2-4	TRBV20-1	TRBD2	-	TGCAGTGCCAGATCGATCCAAGGACTAGCGGGTACAAAAAACATTCAGTACTTC	CSARSIQGLAGTKNIQYF
TRBJ1-4	TRBV28	TRBD1	-	TGTGCGACTTTAGGGACAGGGGTTTTCGAAAAACTGTTTTTT	CATLGTGVFEKLFF
TRBJ2-7	TRBV7-6	TRBD2	few	TGTGCCAGCAGCACGGGACTAGCGGGAGGCCTGATCTACGAGCAGTACTTC	CASSTGLAGGLIYEQYF
TRBJ2-1	TRBV12-3/TRBV12-4	-	-	TGTGCCTGCAGTTTAGCATATAGAAGGGGGGGCAATGAGCAGTTCTTC	CACSLAYRRGGNEQFF
TRBJ1-5	TRBV20-1	-	few	TGCAGTGCTAGAGATCCCATGGGTAGCAATCAGCCCCAGCATTTT	CSARDPMGSNQPQHF
TRBJ1-5	TRBV15	-	-	TGTGCCACCAGCAGCGTAGTACTCCCTGCCAATCAGCCCCAGCATTTT	CATSSVVLPANQPQHF
TRBJ2-2	TRBV29-1	TRBD1	-	TGCAGCGTTGCTAGGACAGGGGGCGCGGGCACCGGGGAGCTGTTTTTT	CSVARTGGAGTGELFF
TRBJ1-1	TRBV5-1	-	many	TGCGCCAGCAGCTTCCCGGACGGGACTGAAGCTTTCTTT	CASSFPDGTEAFF
TRBJ2-4	TRBV28	TRBD1	few	TGTGCCAGCAGGACAGGGTACCGAGACGAGGCCAAAAACATTCAGTACTTC	CASRTGYRDEAKNIQYF
TRBJ2-1	TRBV5-1	-	many	TGCGCCAGCCGGAGTTCGAATGAGCAGTTCTTC	CASRSSNEQFF
TRBJ1-3	TRBV20-1	-	few	TGCAGTGCTAGGACCGGGACCCTCTCTGGAAACACCATATATTTT	CSARTGTLSGNTIYF
TRBJ2-3	TRBV27	-	-	TGTGCCAGCAGTTTGTTTTGGGGACTGACCACTCCCCATACGCAGTATTTT	CASSLFWGLTTPHTQYF
TRBJ2-3	TRBV20-1	-	-	TGCAGTGCTAGAGAGCCACGGCGCTTTAGGGGCACAGATACGCAGTATTTT	CSAREPRRFRGTDTQYF
TRBJ1-5	TRBV15	-	few	TGTGCCACCACCGGGGGAGGGAATCAGCCCCAGCATTTT	CATTGGGNQPQHF
TRBJ2-5	TRBV12-3/TRBV12-4	-	few	TGTGCCAGCAGTTCATCCAGGGAAGGGGCCCAGTACTTC	CASSSSREGAQYF